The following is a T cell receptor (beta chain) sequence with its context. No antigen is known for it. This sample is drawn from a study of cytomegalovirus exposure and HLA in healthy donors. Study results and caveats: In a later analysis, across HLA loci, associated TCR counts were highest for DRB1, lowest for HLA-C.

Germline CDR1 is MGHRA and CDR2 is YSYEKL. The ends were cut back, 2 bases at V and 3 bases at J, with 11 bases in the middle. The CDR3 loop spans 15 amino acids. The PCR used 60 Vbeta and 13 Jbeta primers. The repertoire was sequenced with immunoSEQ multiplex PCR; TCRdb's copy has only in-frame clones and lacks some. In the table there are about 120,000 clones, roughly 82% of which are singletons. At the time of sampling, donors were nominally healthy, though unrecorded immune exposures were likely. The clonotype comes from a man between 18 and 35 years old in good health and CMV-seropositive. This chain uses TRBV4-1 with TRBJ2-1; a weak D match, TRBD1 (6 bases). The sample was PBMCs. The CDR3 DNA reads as TGCGCCAGCAGCCAACAGGGGCCGATCTACAATGAGCAGTTCTTC. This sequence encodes CASSQQGPIYNEQFF.